The present TCR beta chain was sequenced within a study of regulatory T cells in long-lasting Graves disease. To make TCR beta libraries, researchers used iRepertoire HTBI primers and Arm-PCR of CDR3 regions. Each CDR3 protein gets one entry after TCRdb re-called the multiplex PCR reads with MiXCR. Of 500,000 to 800,000 distinct CDR3 sequences listed, about 32% were seen once; the top ten hold about 42%. As to time point: persistent/refractory GD, antithyroid drugs over 5 years with positive TRAb. With RNA extracted from PBMCs as input, the TCR library was made. Germline V gives CDR1 SGDLS, CDR2 YYNGEE. The V end lost 5 bases, the J end lost 0 bases, and 9 bases lay between the germline ends. The length of the CDR3 is 14 residues.

The rearrangement uses TRBV9 and TRBJ1-3; no definite D call. The material was peripheral blood mononuclear cells (PBMCs), obtained when the disease was refractory, from a patient treated with antithyroid drugs. This clonotype was sampled from a female donor with Graves disease. The DNA of the CDR3 is TGTGCCAGCAGGTATGGGATCTCTGGAAACACCATATATTTT. Protein product: CASRYGISGNTIYF.